The T cell receptor (beta chain) described here comes from a study of T cells in Graves' hyperthyroidism and ophthalmopathy. A patient was excluded if there was uncontrolled infection, other autoimmune disease, pregnancy or lactation. Diagnostic assessment was based on clinical symptoms, serum thyroxine and TRAb, thyroid ultrasound and orbital computed tomography. General study results and limits: Most thyroid clonotypes expanded above 0.001 appeared in blood too. Before onset, by a median of approximately 5.9 months, the model predicted ophthalmopathy.

The CDR3 runs to 13 residues. Germline V gene lookup returns CDR1 SGHRS and CDR2 YFSETQ. This clonotype was seen a few times. Its antigen is not known. Germline is not matched at one junction end, which may reflect a read error. TCR beta CDR3 region amplification was performed from RNA transcripts. The TCR CDR3 was amplified in a first-round RT-PCR using the HTBI primer set. MiXCR was run by TCRdb on the multiplex PCR reads, yielding one entry per CDR3 protein. In the table there are roughly 510,000 distinct CDR3 sequences, around 50% of which are singletons. This rearrangement joins TRBV5-1 to TRBJ1-5, with D uncertain. This TCR was recovered from an adult woman with Graves' disease, either hyperthyroidism or ophthalmopathy (not recorded which). The material sequenced was peripheral blood or thyroid tissue (not recorded which). In nucleotides, the CDR3 is TGCGTCAGCAGCTTGGGCCCCAATCAGCCCCAGCATTTT. Translation: CVSSLGPNQPQHF.